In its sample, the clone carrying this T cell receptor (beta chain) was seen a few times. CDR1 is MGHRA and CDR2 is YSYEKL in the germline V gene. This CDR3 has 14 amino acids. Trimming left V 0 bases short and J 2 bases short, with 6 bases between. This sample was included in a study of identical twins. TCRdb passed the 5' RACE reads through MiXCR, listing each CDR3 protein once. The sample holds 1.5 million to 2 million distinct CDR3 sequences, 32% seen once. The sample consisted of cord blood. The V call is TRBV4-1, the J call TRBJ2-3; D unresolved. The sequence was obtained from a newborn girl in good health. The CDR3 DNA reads TGCGCCAGCAGCCAAGAAGAGGACACAGATACGCAGTATTTT. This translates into CASSQEEDTDTQYF.